A single sample gave rise to the 24 T cell receptor beta chains below, sequenced in a study of T cell repertoires in cytomegalovirus infection. For these TCRs, the target antigens are not known. TCRdb re-called the reads through MiXCR, storing one row per CDR3 protein. In the table there are approximately 110,000 distinct CDR3 sequences, more than 25% of which are singletons. Sequencing was performed on CD8+ T cells from cultured PBMCs, taken from culture after CMV antigen stimulation. The origin of the receptors is a human donor in good health (CMV status not recorded). Some clones in this sample may be carry-over from other donors' samples.

The chain is built from TRBV11-1 and TRBJ1-5; 7 bases line up with TRBD1. With V trimmed by 0 bases and J by 4 bases, 9 bases remained unmatched. Germline values: CDR1 SGHAT, CDR2 FQDESV (reference sequence). CDR3 length equals 17 residues. This CDR3 reads CASSLAHRGYRNQPQHF. Written as DNA, the CDR3 is TGTGCCAGCAGCTTAGCGCACAGGGGATATCGAAATCAGCCCCAGCATTTT.

This clonotype showed up just a few times. The J gene is TRBJ2-1, the V gene TRBV7-9; 8 nucleotides match TRBD1. The J segment lost 7 bases and the V segment lost 3 bases, leaving 11 bases of the junction unmatched. The CDR3 runs to 16 residues. The germline CDR1 and CDR2 sequences are SEHNR and FQNEAQ (reference sequence). The CDR3 DNA reads TGTGCCAGCAGCTTCCCGGGGACAGGTGGTCGGAATGAGCAGTTCTTC. It encodes CASSFPGTGGRNEQFF.

This clonotype was seen a few times. The chain couples TRBV7-2 to TRBJ2-7, with a possible D match to TRBD1 (6 bases). The V gene lost 0 bases and the J gene lost 1 base, with 10 bases spanning the gap. This CDR3 has 15 amino acids. CDR1 and CDR2 from the germline V gene are SGHTA and FQGNSA. The chain's CDR3 is CASSLAGQGSYEQYF. CDR3 in DNA: TGTGCCAGCAGCTTAGCAGGCCAGGGGTCCTACGAGCAGTACTTC.

CDR3 in amino acids: CASSLGEGAEAFF. In DNA form, the CDR3 reads TGTGCCAGCAGCTTGGGCGAGGGGGCTGAAGCTTTCTTT. The chain joins TRBV7-3 to TRBJ1-1; D might be TRBD1 (6 bases). V was shortened by 3 bases and J by 6 bases, with 11 bases between the two germline ends. Germline assignment: CDR1 SGHTA and CDR2 FQGTGA. The CDR3 length is 13 residues.

The rearrangement joins TRBV15 to TRBJ2-7, with a possible D match to TRBD2 (6 bases). The ends were cut back, 1 base at V and 4 bases at J, with 14 bases in the middle. The CDR3 extends over 15 amino acids. CDR1 LNHNV and CDR2 YYDKDF come from the germline V gene (reference sequence). CDR3 loop: CATSRGAGHSYEQYF. In nucleotides, the CDR3 is TGTGCCACCAGCAGAGGAGCGGGCCACTCTTACGAGCAGTACTTC.

This clonotype was seen ten or more times. The chain is built from TRBV6-2 or TRBV6-3 and TRBJ2-2; D might be TRBD2 (5 bases). CDR1 and CDR2 from the germline V gene are MNHEY and SVGEGT. The V end was cut by 2 bases, the J end by 7 bases, with 11 bases between. The CDR3 totals 14 residues. The CDR3 DNA reads TGTGCCAGCAGTTACGTGACCCGGGGCGGGGAGCTGTTTTTT. This encodes CASSYVTRGGELFF.

The chain links TRBV18 to TRBJ1-1; D may be TRBD1 (6 bases). V gave up 1 base and J gave up 0 bases, with 12 bases separating them. The length of the CDR3 is 16 residues. Germline CDR1 reads KGHSH; CDR2 reads LQKENI. The CDR3, as DNA: TGTGCCAGCTCACCACAGGACAGATCTTTGAACACTGAAGCTTTCTTT. Amino acids: CASSPQDRSLNTEAFF.

V and J are TRBV7-2 and TRBJ2-6; D unclear. Per the germline V gene, CDR1 is SGHTA and CDR2 is FQGNSA. The CDR3 is 17 residues long. V lost 4 bases and J lost 0, with 13 bases in between. CDR3 in DNA: TGTGCCAGCAGCTCAGTTAGGGCAATCTCTGGGGCCAACGTCCTGACTTTC. Protein: CASSSVRAISGANVLTF.

The gene calls are TRBV5-6 and TRBJ2-7; perhaps D is TRBD1 or TRBD2 (5 bases each). Trimming took 7 bases from V and 6 from J, leaving 20 bases between them. Germline CDR1 reads SGHDT; CDR2 reads YYEEEE. This CDR3 comprises 14 residues. The CDR3 loop reads CASYLWGSDLEQYF. The CDR3 bases are TGTGCCAGCTACCTTTGGGGGTCGGATCTCGAGCAGTACTTC.

J is TRBJ1-5 and V is TRBV7-4; 8 nucleotides line up with TRBD1. Germline CDR1 is SGHVT and CDR2 is SQSDAQ. Germline trimming cut 5 bases from V and 0 bases from J; bases unmatched to any gene: 12. The CDR3 covers 18 residues. CDR3 DNA sequence: TGTGCCAGCAGCGGGGACCGCGACACAGGGGGTAGCAATCAGCCCCAGCATTTT. It encodes CASSGDRDTGGSNQPQHF.

V usage is TRBV5-5 and J usage is TRBJ1-3; 8 positions match TRBD1. The CDR3 spans 19 residues. The V and J ends lost 2 bases and 4 bases, in that order; junction bases with no gene match: 17. Germline CDR1 reads SGHKS; CDR2 reads YYEKEE (reference sequence). CDR3 DNA: TGTGCCAGCAGCTTCCAAGCAAAAACCGGGACAGGCCCCGGAAACACCATATATTTT. Its translation: CASSFQAKTGTGPGNTIYF.

In its sample, this clonotype was seen a few times. The chain is built from TRBV4-1 and TRBJ1-5; D gene uncertain. V dropped 5 bases and J dropped 4 bases, with 9 bases sitting between them. The CDR3 runs 13 residues. Germline CDR1 MGHRA, CDR2 YSYEKL. The CDR3 reads CASSKGRNQPQHF. The CDR3 DNA reads as TGCGCCAGCAGCAAAGGACGAAATCAGCCCCAGCATTTT.

This chain uses TRBV6-5 with TRBJ1-6; D not certain. Germline V gene data show CDR1 as MNHEY and CDR2 as SVGAGI. The CDR3 sequence is 13 residues long. CDR3 nucleotides: TGTGCTAGCTCCCTTGCTCATAATTCACCCCTCCACTTT. Amino acid sequence: CASSLAHNSPLHF.

The rearrangement uses TRBV2 and TRBJ1-5; no clear D gene. Germline V lookup: CDR1 SNHLY, CDR2 FYNNEI. The CDR3 runs 14 residues. V lost 3 bases and J 6 bases, leaving 12 bases between the germline ends. CDR3 nucleotide sequence: TGTGCCAGCAGTGAGGGTAGGCAACTTCAGCCCCAGCATTTT. Translating gives CASSEGRQLQPQHF.

The J gene is TRBJ2-3, the V gene TRBV6-6; no definite D call. Looked up from germline, CDR1 is MNHNY and CDR2 is SVGAGI (reference sequence). The V end lost 0 bases, the J end lost 5 bases, and 12 bases lay between the germline ends. This CDR3 contains 15 residues. CDR3 sequence (DNA): TGTGCCAGCAGTTACTCGAACGAGGTGGGAGATACGCAGTATTTT. Its protein product is CASSYSNEVGDTQYF.

The chain recombines TRBV18 with TRBJ2-7; 10 nucleotides line up with TRBD1. In germline, CDR1 is KGHSH, CDR2 LQKENI. The CDR3 length is 15 residues. With 2 bases clipped from V and 3 bases from J, the junction kept 4 bases outside the gene matches. In nucleotides, the CDR3 is TGTGCCAGCTCACCATGGGACAGGGGCTACTACGAGCAGTACTTC. Amino acids: CASSPWDRGYYEQYF.

The chain combines TRBV10-3 with TRBJ1-6, with unresolved D. V lost 6 bases to trimming and J lost 8 bases, with 14 bases between them. CDR1 and CDR2 (germline): ENHRY, SYGVKD. The CDR3 sequence is 14 residues long. The CDR3 DNA reads TGTGCCATCAGAAACACGGATTCCGATTCACCCCTCCACTTT. It translates to CAIRNTDSDSPLHF.

This clonotype was found many times. This rearrangement joins TRBV7-2 to TRBJ2-7; the match to TRBD1 covers 7 bases. Germline assignment: CDR1 SGHTA and CDR2 FQGNSA. This CDR3 is 14 amino acids long. Losses at the gene ends were 6 bases for V and 3 bases for J; bases not matched to a gene: 8. The CDR3 spells CASRFRAGGYEQYF. CDR3 sequence (DNA): TGTGCCAGCAGATTTAGGGCAGGGGGCTACGAGCAGTACTTC.

This clonotype showed up just once. The chain links TRBV9 to TRBJ2-7; no firm D call. CDR1 is SGDLS, CDR2 YYNGEE, per germline. The CDR3 loop spans 15 amino acids. Between the trimmed V and J ends, which lost 0 bases and 1 base, there was a span of 11 bases. The CDR3 DNA reads as TGTGCCAGCAGCGTAGAGGAGAGTAGATCCTACGAGCAGTACTTC. Protein sequence: CASSVEESRSYEQYF.

Many counts were recorded for this clonotype. The gene calls are TRBV7-2 and TRBJ2-6; TRBD1 agrees at 8 bases. The ends lost 2 bases at V and 0 bases at J; junction bases unmatched: 0. CDR3 length equals 16 residues. From germline, CDR1 is SGHTA and CDR2 FQGNSA. The CDR3 DNA reads as TGTGCCAGCAGCTTAACAGGGGGCTCTGGGGCCAACGTCCTGACTTTC. Its protein is CASSLTGGSGANVLTF. The variable domain in full, completed from reference TRBV7-2 and TRBJ2-6, reads GAGVSQSPSNKVTEKGKDVELRCDPISGHTALYWYRQSLGQGLEFLIYFQGNSAPDKSGLPSDRFSAERTGGSVSTLTIQRTQQEDSAVYLCASSLTGGSGANVLTFGAGSRLTVL.

V gene TRBV27 combines with J gene TRBJ1-1; D perhaps matches TRBD1 (6 bases). Looked up from germline, CDR1 is MNHEY and CDR2 is SMNVEV (reference sequence). V lost 2 bases and J 10 bases, leaving 17 bases between the germline ends. This CDR3 is 14 amino acids long. The CDR3 loop reads CASSLGFLGALAFF. The CDR3 coding sequence is TGTGCCAGCAGTTTAGGGTTTCTGGGGGCATTAGCTTTCTTT.

V gene TRBV12-5 combines with J gene TRBJ2-2; TRBD2 matches 8 bases. This CDR3 spans 19 amino acids. Germline assignment: CDR1 LGHNT and CDR2 FRNRAP. Unmatched junction bases numbered 9, after V lost 0 bases and J lost 0 bases. The CDR3 reads CASGLVLAGGFTNTGELFF. The CDR3, as DNA: TGTGCTAGTGGTTTGGTACTCGCGGGGGGTTTCACGAACACCGGGGAGCTGTTTTTT.

This clonotype has at least ten counts. The chain has TRBV7-9 and TRBJ2-7, with D maybe TRBD2 (7 bases). The CDR3 totals 16 residues. V was pared by 5 bases and J by 7 bases, with 24 bases between. CDR1 SEHNR and CDR2 FQNEAQ come from the germline V gene (reference sequence). The CDR3 region is CASSTKGGSPLLEQYF. The CDR3 nucleotides read TGTGCCAGCAGCACAAAGGGGGGGTCCCCCCTTTTGGAGCAGTACTTC.

This chain links TRBV2 with TRBJ1-2, with 8 positions matching TRBD1. The trim removed 6 bases at V and 6 bases at J, leaving 9 bases unmatched. CDR1 is SNHLY, CDR2 FYNNEI, per germline. The CDR3 runs to 14 residues. CDR3 DNA: TGTGCCAGCAGGGGACAGGCTCCCGCCCATGGCTACACCTTC. It encodes CASRGQAPAHGYTF. Variable domain in full (rest from reference TRBV2 and TRBJ1-2): EPEVTQTPSHQVTQMGQEVILRCVPISNHLYFYWYRQILGQKVEFLVSFYNNEISEKSEIFDDQFSVERPDGSNFTLKIRSTKLEDSAMYFCASRGQAPAHGYTFGSGTRLTVV.